The sequence of this TCR beta chain was determined in a study of regulatory T cells in long-lasting Graves disease. Study as a whole: Under 3 months of antithyroid drugs had been taken by newly diagnosed Graves' patients. Study-level findings and limits: The TCR repertoire of persistent Graves' patients was less diverse than that of newly diagnosed ones.

Time point defined: newly diagnosed GD, antithyroid drugs for less than 3 months. Scientists built the TCR library using RNA that was extracted from PBMCs. V shed 3 bases and J shed 9 bases, with 6 bases lying between them. CDR3 length: 11 amino acids. In its sample, this clonotype was seen many times. The target antigen is unknown. Sequencing libraries for TCR beta were prepared with iRepertoire HTBI primers and Arm-PCR of CDR3 regions. TCRdb re-analysed the multiplex PCR reads in MiXCR, keeping a single row per CDR3 protein. This sample has roughly 500,000 distinct CDR3 sequences, with approximately 15% found just once. The data also belong to a second study, concerning T cells in Graves' hyperthyroidism and ophthalmopathy. This second report adds: During a first-round RT-PCR of the TCR CDR3, the HTBI primer set was used. Blood samples included most of the expanded thyroid clonotypes exceeding 0.001.

This specimen consisted of peripheral blood mononuclear cells (PBMCs), obtained at new diagnosis, from a patient treated with antithyroid drugs. The chain links TRBV12-3 or TRBV12-4 to TRBJ1-5; D possibly corresponds to TRBD1 (5 bases). This TCR was sampled from a man younger than 40 with Graves disease. The CDR3 bases are TGTGCCAGCAGTTTGGGGGGGCCCCAGCATTTT. Its protein is CASSLGGPQHF.